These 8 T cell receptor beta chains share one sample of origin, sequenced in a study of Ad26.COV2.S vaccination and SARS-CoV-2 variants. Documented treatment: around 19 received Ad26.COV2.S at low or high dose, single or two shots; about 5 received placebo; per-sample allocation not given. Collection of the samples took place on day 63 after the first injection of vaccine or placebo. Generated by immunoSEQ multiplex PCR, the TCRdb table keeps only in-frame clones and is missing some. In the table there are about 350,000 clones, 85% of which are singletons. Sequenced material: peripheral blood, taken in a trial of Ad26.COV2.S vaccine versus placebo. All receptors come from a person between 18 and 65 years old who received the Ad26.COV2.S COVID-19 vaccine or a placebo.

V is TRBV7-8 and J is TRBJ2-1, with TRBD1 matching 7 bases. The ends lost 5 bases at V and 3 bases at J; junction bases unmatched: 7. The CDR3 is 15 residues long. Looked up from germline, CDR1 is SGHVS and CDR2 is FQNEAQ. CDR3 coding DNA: TGTGCCAGCAGCCTGGAATGGGACAGCTACAATGAGCAGTTCTTC. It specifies CASSLEWDSYNEQFF.

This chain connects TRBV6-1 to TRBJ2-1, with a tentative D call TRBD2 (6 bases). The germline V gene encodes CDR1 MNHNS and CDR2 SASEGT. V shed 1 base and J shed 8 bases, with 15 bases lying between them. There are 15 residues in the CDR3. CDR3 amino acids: CASSEGSAGRDEQFF. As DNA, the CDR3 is TGTGCCAGCAGTGAAGGGTCTGCCGGGAGAGATGAGCAGTTCTTC.

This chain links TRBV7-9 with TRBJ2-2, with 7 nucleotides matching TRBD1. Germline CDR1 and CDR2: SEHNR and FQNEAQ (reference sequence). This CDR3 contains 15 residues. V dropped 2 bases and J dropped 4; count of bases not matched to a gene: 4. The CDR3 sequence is CASSLTRQGTGELFF. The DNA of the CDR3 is TGTGCCAGCAGCTTAACCCGACAGGGCACCGGGGAGCTGTTTTTT.

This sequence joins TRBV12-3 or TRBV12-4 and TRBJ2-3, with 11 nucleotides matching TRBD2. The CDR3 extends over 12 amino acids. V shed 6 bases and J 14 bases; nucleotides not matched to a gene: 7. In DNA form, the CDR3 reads TGTGCCAGCAGCTTTAGCGGGGGGGATGTGTATTTT. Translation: CASSFSGGDVYF.

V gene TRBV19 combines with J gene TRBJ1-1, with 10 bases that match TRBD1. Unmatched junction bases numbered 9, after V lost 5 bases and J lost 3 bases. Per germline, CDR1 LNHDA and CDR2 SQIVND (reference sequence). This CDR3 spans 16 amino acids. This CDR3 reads CASSPRQGAEDTEAFF. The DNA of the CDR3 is TGTGCCAGTAGTCCCCGACAGGGGGCTGAGGACACTGAAGCTTTCTTT.

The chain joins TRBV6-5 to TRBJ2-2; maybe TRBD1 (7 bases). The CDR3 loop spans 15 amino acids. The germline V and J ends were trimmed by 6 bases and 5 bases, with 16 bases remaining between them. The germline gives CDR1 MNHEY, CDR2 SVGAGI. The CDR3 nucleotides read TGTGCCAGCAGCTTTAACAGGGGACTTACCGGGGAGCTGTTTTTT. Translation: CASSFNRGLTGELFF.

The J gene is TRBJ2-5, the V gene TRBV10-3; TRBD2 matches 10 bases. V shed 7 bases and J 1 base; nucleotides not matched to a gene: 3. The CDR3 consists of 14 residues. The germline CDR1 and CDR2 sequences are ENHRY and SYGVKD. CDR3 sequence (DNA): TGTGCCATCAAAGCGGGAGGGAGCCAAGAGACCCAGTACTTC. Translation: CAIKAGGSQETQYF.

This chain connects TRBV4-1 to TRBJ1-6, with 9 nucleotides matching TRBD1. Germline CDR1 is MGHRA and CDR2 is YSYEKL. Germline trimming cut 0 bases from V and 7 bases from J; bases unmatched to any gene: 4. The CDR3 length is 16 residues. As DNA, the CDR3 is TGCGCCAGCAGCCAAGACCCGGACAGGGGCAATTCACCCCTCCACTTT. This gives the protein CASSQDPDRGNSPLHF.